This T cell receptor beta chain was identified in a study of blood T cell repertoires in COVID-19. Study-wide context: Collection of acute and convalescent COVID-19 samples took place in the United States, Italy and Spain. PBMCs, B-cell-depleted T cells, or T cells were the source of the cDNA or gDNA that made up the material.

This clone was observed a few times. V was clipped by 5 bases and J by 2 bases, with 13 bases between them. CDR1 and CDR2 (germline): MNHEY, SMNVEV (reference sequence). This CDR3 spans 15 amino acids. Per the original data handling: Cell counts per sample came from amplifying reference gene primers. Clones were sequenced by immunoSEQ multiplex PCR, and TCRdb holds only the in-frame ones, with some missing. V, J and clone size were drawn from that table, and D and trimming were deduced from the DNA. The sample yields about 190,000 clones, 70% to 90% seen once. The sequencing sample was made of peripheral blood. The receptor was isolated from a human donor in a cohort sampled during active COVID-19. The rearrangement uses TRBV27 and TRBJ1-5; D possibly corresponds to TRBD1 (6 bases). This CDR3 reads CASSQGWAGNQPQHF. As DNA, the CDR3 is TGTGCCAGCAGTCAGGGGTGGGCAGGCAATCAGCCCCAGCATTTT.